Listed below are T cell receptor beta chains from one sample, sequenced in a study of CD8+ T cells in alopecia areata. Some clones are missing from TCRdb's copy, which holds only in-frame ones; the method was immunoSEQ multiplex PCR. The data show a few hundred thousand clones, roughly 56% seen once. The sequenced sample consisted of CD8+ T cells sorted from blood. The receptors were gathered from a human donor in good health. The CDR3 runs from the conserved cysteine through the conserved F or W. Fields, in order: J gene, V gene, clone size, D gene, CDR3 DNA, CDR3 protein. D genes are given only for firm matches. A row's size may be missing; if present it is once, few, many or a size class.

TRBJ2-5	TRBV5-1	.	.	TGCGCCAGCAGGGGAGAAGTGGGGCGAGAGACCCAGTACTTC	CASRGEVGRETQYF
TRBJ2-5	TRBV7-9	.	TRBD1	TGTGCCAGCAGCCCCCAGGAACAGGGGCTCGGGGAGACCCAGTACTTC	CASSPQEQGLGETQYF
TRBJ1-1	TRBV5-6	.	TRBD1	TGTGCCAGCAGCCAGGGGGTTGAAGCTTTCTTT	CASSQGVEAFF
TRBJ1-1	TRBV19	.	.	TGTGCCAGTAGTACTCGGGAGAACACTGAAGCTTTCTTT	CASSTRENTEAFF
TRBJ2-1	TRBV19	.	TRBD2	TGTGCCAGTATCGGACTGGGTCAGCGGGGGGCACATGAGCAGTTCTTC	CASIGLGQRGAHEQFF
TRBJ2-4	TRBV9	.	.	TGTGCCAGCAGCCCCCCGGGGATGTTGAACATTCAGTACTTC	CASSPPGMLNIQYF
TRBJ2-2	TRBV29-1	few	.	TGCAGCGTCGCCGGGGGCAGGGGGTCGGCCGGGGAGCTGTTTTTT	CSVAGGRGSAGELFF
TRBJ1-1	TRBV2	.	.	TGTGCCAGCAGTGTAAAGGGGGGCACTGAAGCTTTCTTT	CASSVKGGTEAFF
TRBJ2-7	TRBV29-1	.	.	TGCAGCGTTGACCAGGGAGAATACGAGCAGTACTTC	CSVDQGEYEQYF
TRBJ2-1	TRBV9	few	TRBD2	TGTGCCAGCAGAGGAGGGACTAGCGGGGAACATGAGCAGTTCTTC	CASRGGTSGEHEQFF
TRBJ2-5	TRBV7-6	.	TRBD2	TGTGCCAGCAGCTCCCTAGCGGACCAAGAGACCCAGTACTTC	CASSSLADQETQYF
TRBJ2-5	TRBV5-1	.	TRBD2	TGCGCCAGCAGCTTGGCGGCTAGCGGGGGGCTCCTCCAAGAGACCCAGTACTTC	CASSLAASGGLLQETQYF
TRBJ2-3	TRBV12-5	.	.	TGTGCTAGTGGTTTGGGCGGCTCTAGCACAGATACGCAGTATTTT	CASGLGGSSTDTQYF
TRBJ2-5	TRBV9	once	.	TGTGCCAGCAGCCGGGGACTCTCAGGGGAGACCCAGTACTTC	CASSRGLSGETQYF
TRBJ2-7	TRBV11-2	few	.	TGTGCCAGCAGCCCCTCGGCAGCTATCGAGCAGTACTTC	CASSPSAAIEQYF
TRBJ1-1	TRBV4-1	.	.	TGCGCCAGCAGCCAAGGGGCAGAAGGATTTAGGAACACTGAAGCTTTCTTT	CASSQGAEGFRNTEAFF
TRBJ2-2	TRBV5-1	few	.	TGCGCCAGCAGCTACAGTGGGGTTCCGAACACCGGGGAGCTGTTTTTT	CASSYSGVPNTGELFF
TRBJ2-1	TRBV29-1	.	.	TGCAGCGTTGCGGGTTGGCTAATGGGGTTGGGCTCCTACAATGAGCAGTTCTTC	CSVAGWLMGLGSYNEQFF
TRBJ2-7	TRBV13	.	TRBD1	TGTGCCAGCAGCCTCAGGGGGCCTGAAGTACACGAGCAGTACTTC	CASSLRGPEVHEQYF
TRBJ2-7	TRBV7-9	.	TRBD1	TGTGCCAGCAGCGTAGGGACAGCTGAAGCCCACTACGAGCAGTACTTC	CASSVGTAEAHYEQYF
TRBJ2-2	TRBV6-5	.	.	TGTGCCAGCAGTTACTCTCAAACCACCGGGGAGCTGTTTTTT	CASSYSQTTGELFF
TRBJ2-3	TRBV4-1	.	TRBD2	TGCGCCAGCAGCCAACCTCACGGGGGGTTGCGGACAGATACGCAGTATTTT	CASSQPHGGLRTDTQYF
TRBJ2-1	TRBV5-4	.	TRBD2	TGTGCCAGCAGCTCAACTAGCGGTGAGCAGTTCTTC	CASSSTSGEQFF
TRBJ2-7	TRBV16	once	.	TGTGCCAGCAGCCCGTCGGTTTACTACGAGCAGTACTTC	CASSPSVYYEQYF